This T cell receptor beta chain originates from a study of metastatic and nonmetastatic thyroid tumors. About the research overall: Across peripheral blood and tumor or nodule tissue samples taken from malignant and benign thyroid patients, the repertoires were compared with one another.

No patient had received any treatment before thyroid surgery. The germline CDR1 and CDR2 sequences are SGDLS and YYNGEE. The CDR3 consists of 15 residues. The V gene end was trimmed by 0 bases and the J gene end by 5 bases; junction bases not matched to a gene: 5. Study results and limitations: A significant increase in TCR beta diversity was reportedly seen in malignant thyroid tumors relative to benign nodules, in blood and tumor.

This clone has ten or more counts. What it binds is unknown. Original processing methods: CDR3 differences across clinicopathological groups were used to build a distant-metastasis classifier for papillary thyroid cancer. TCRdb re-called clones from the PCR reads using MiXCR. TCRdb, not the authors, supplied the V and J calls. Of roughly 83,000 clones in the sample, more than 13% were seen once. The TCR comes from a female donor with papillary thyroid cancer or a benign thyroid nodule (not recorded which). Some clones in this sample may be carry-over from other donors' samples. This chain connects TRBV9 to TRBJ2-1; 7 bases agree with TRBD1. The sequenced sample consisted of blood. The CDR3 nucleotides are TGTGCCAGCAGCGTAGAACAGGGGTTCGACAATGAGCAGTTCTTC. Protein product: CASSVEQGFDNEQFF.